This TCR beta chain was identified during a study of regulatory T cells in long-lasting Graves disease. Sample time point: newly diagnosed GD, antithyroid drugs for less than 3 months. Making the TCR library involved RNA that had been extracted from PBMCs. Germline V gives CDR1 SGHAT, CDR2 FQDESV (reference sequence). CDR3 length: 15 residues. The V gene lost 5 bases and the J gene lost 3 bases, with 13 bases spanning the gap. TCR beta libraries were built with iRepertoire HTBI primers and Arm-PCR of CDR3 regions. TCRdb re-called the multiplex PCR reads through MiXCR, storing one row per CDR3 protein. Of about 620,000 distinct CDR3 sequences detected, 16% appear once; the ten largest clones hold around 19%. In addition, the sample was reused for a study of T cells in Graves' hyperthyroidism and ophthalmopathy. As that study records: The TCR CDR3 first-round RT-PCR relied on the HTBI primer set.

The chain is built from TRBV11-1 and TRBJ2-2; D ambiguous. The input for sequencing was peripheral blood mononuclear cells (PBMCs), taken at new diagnosis, from a patient treated with antithyroid drugs. The sequence was collected from a woman aged 25 to 45 with Graves disease. The CDR3 DNA sequence: TGTGCCAGCAGCCCCCGCAGTCCGTACACCGGGGAGCTGTTTTTT. Its translation: CASSPRSPYTGELFF.